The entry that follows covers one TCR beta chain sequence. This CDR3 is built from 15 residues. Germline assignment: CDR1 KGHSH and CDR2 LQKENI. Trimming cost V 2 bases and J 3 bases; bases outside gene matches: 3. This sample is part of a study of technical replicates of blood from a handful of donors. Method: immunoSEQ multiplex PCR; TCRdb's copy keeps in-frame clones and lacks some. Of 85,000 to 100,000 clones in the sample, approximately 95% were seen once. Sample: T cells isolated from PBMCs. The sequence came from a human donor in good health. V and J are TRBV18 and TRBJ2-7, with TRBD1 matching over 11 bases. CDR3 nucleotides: TGTGCCAGCTCACCAGGGACAGGGGGTAGCTACGAGCAGTACTTC. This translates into CASSPGTGGSYEQYF.